Following are 15 T cell receptor beta chains from one sample sequenced in a study of molecular identifiers for immune sequencing clone quantification. TCRdb re-called the PCR reads through MiXCR, storing one row per CDR3 protein. The top ten hold about 0.9% of the sample, which has some 650,000 distinct CDR3 sequences, less than 20% seen once. Sequenced material: naive CD8+ T cells from blood, with Jurkat cell RNA spiked in. Described subset: FACS-sorted CD8+CD4-CCR7+CD45RA+ naive T cells. The receptors derive from a human donor in good health. Some libraries in this study had Jurkat cell RNA spiked in.

This clonotype has a single count. A much more abundant neighbour one base away suggests this may be a read error. The chain employs TRBV20-1 and TRBJ2-7; 7 bases are a match to TRBD1. CDR1 and CDR2 (germline): DFQATT, SNEGSKA (reference sequence). This CDR3 is built from 14 residues. The CDR3 sequence is CSASSSDRYYERYF. The CDR3 DNA reads as TGCAGTGCTAGTTCCTCGGACAGGTACTACGAGCGGTACTTC.

This clonotype was seen ten or more times. The V and J genes are TRBV19 and TRBJ2-7, with D unresolved. Per the germline V gene, CDR1 is LNHDA and CDR2 is SQIVND (reference sequence). The V end lost 3 bases, the J end lost 5 bases, and 8 bases lay between the germline ends. CDR3 size: 12 residues. CDR3 in DNA: TGTGCCAGTAGTATCCCGGCCCACGAGCAGTACTTC. The encoded protein is CASSIPAHEQYF.

With respect to this clonotype: Germline and junction disagree at one end, which may indicate a read error. The chain has TRBV10-2 and TRBJ1-2; no definite D call. The germline V gene has CDR1 WSHSY and CDR2 SAAADI. The CDR3 spans 12 residues. CDR3 protein: CASSDNNSGCTF. The CDR3 DNA sequence: TGCGCCAGCAGTGACAACAATTCCGGCTGCACCTTC.

This clonotype was seen a handful of times. The rearrangement uses TRBV6-5 and TRBJ2-6; TRBD2 is a possible D gene (6 bases). CDR1 is MNHEY, CDR2 SVGAGI, per germline. The CDR3 runs 16 residues. Trimming took 5 bases from V and 0 from J, leaving 11 bases between them. The CDR3 sequence is CASSKGLDSGANVLTF. The CDR3 DNA sequence: TGTGCCAGCAGTAAGGGACTCGACTCTGGGGCCAACGTCCTGACTTTC.

The chain carries TRBV7-9 and TRBJ2-1; D unresolved. The CDR3 has 14 residues. Per the germline V gene, CDR1 is SEHNR and CDR2 is FQNEAQ (reference sequence). Between the trimmed V and J ends, which lost 5 bases and 10 bases, there was a span of 18 bases. The CDR3 bases are TGTGCCAGCAGCGCCTCGGCCCTTCTAGGCGAGCAGTTCTTC. It specifies CASSASALLGEQFF.

V usage is TRBV27 and J usage is TRBJ2-1; D is perhaps TRBD2 (7 bases). CDR1 is MNHEY and CDR2 is SMNVEV in the germline V gene (reference sequence). The CDR3 loop spans 13 amino acids. Trimming pared 7 bases from V and 10 bases from J, leaving 17 bases between. CDR3: CASTQGLHREQFF. The CDR3 DNA is TGTGCCAGCACACAGGGACTACACAGAGAGCAGTTCTTC.

The rearrangement uses TRBV6-2 or TRBV6-3 and TRBJ2-7; D may correspond to TRBD1 or TRBD2 (5 bases each). The germline V gene has CDR1 MNHEY and CDR2 SVGEGT. This CDR3 has 15 residues. V was clipped by 6 bases and J by 2 bases, with 17 bases between them. This CDR3 reads CASSYGRGATYEQYF. The CDR3 DNA reads as TGTGCCAGCAGCTACGGTAGAGGGGCTACCTACGAGCAGTACTTC.

This clonotype was counted a few times. This chain links TRBV28 with TRBJ1-2, with 7 bases lining up with TRBD1. Trimming removed 6 bases from V and 2 bases from J; junction bases left unmatched: 9. The CDR3 is made up of 15 amino acids. Germline V gene sequence: CDR1 MDHEN, CDR2 SYDVKM. In DNA form, the CDR3 reads TGTGCCAGCAGCCAATACAGGGGAGCCAACTATGGCTACACCTTC. As protein: CASSQYRGANYGYTF.

There are many counts of this clonotype. V is TRBV27 and J is TRBJ1-2; no definite D call. Germline V lookup: CDR1 MNHEY, CDR2 SMNVEV (reference sequence). V lost 4 bases to trimming and J lost 2 bases, with 8 bases between them. CDR3 length equals 13 residues. The CDR3 loop reads CASSWASNYGYTF. CDR3 bases: TGTGCCAGCAGTTGGGCCAGCAACTATGGCTACACCTTC.

This clonotype was observed many times. The chain carries TRBV20-1 and TRBJ2-3; D is undetermined. This CDR3 is built from 13 residues. V lost 0 bases, J lost 0 bases, and 4 bases lay in between. Germline CDR1 is DFQATT and CDR2 is SNEGSKA (reference sequence). This CDR3 is CSARDPSTDTQYF. The CDR3 DNA is TGCAGTGCTAGAGATCCAAGCACAGATACGCAGTATTTT.

This clonotype was recorded at least ten times. The chain recombines TRBV7-2 with TRBJ1-5; D unresolved. Germline V CDR1 and CDR2: SGHTA, FQGNSA. The CDR3 extends over 17 amino acids. V lost 5 bases and J 0 bases, leaving 17 bases between the germline ends. CDR3 in amino acids: CASSAISTVYSNQPQHF. CDR3 sequence (DNA): TGTGCCAGCAGCGCAATCAGTACTGTGTATAGCAATCAGCCCCAGCATTTT.

Ten or more counts support this clonotype. The rearrangement links TRBV5-6 to TRBJ2-5; 12 nucleotides agree with TRBD2. The V gene's germline CDR1 is SGHDT and CDR2 YYEEEE. The CDR3 is made up of 16 amino acids. J was trimmed by 7 bases and V by 6 bases; bases with no gene match: 13. In nucleotides, the CDR3 is TGTGCCAGCACCCTAGCGGGAGGGCCCTCGACCGGGACCCAGTACTTC. It yields the protein CASTLAGGPSTGTQYF.

Many counts were recorded for this clonotype. The CDR3 here is CASSFPRAGASTDTQYF. The CDR3 DNA reads TGTGCCAGCAGCTTCCCCAGAGCGGGAGCGTCCACAGATACGCAGTATTTT. The V call is TRBV7-9, the J call TRBJ2-3; the match to TRBD2 covers 8 bases. The CDR3 has 17 amino acids. V dropped 3 bases and J dropped 2; count of bases not matched to a gene: 10. CDR1 is SEHNR, CDR2 FQNEAQ, per germline (reference sequence).

There are many counts of this clonotype. One end of the junction varies from germline; a read error may be responsible. The chain is built from TRBV7-9 and TRBJ2-2, with D uncertain. CDR1 is SEHNR, CDR2 FQNEAQ, per germline (reference sequence). This CDR3 comprises 16 residues. DNA for the CDR3: TGTGCCAGCAGCCCAGCCTTCGGAGCGAAGACCGGGGAGCTGTTTTTT. This encodes CASSPAFGAKTGELFF.

Concerning this clonotype itself: A much larger clone differs from this one at a single base, so this may be a read error. This chain links TRBV12-3 or TRBV12-4 with TRBJ2-5; D is possibly TRBD2 (5 bases). Trimming stripped 6 bases from V and 5 bases from J, with 10 bases between. The CDR3 extends over 12 amino acids. For the CDR3, the DNA is TGTGCCAGCAGACTAGTGGATGAGACCCAGTACTTC. Amino acid sequence: CASRLVDETQYF.